This T cell receptor beta chain came from a study of blood T cell repertoires in COVID-19. Study in general: Acute and convalescent COVID-19 specimens originated in the United States, Italy and Spain. Sample material is recorded as cDNA or gDNA derived from T cells, B-cell-depleted T cells, or PBMCs.

This clone was found a few times. As handled by the study authors: Amplification with reference gene primers provided the estimates of nucleated cell counts. Sequenced by immunoSEQ multiplex PCR; TCRdb stores in-frame clones only, minus some. The V and J calls and clone size were taken over from that table, and D and trimming were inferred from the DNA. The data contain around 150,000 clones, over 80% of them singletons. The CDR3 has 15 residues. CDR1 is SGHVS, CDR2 FNYEAQ, per germline. V was trimmed by 5 bases and J by 4 bases, leaving 15 bases between them. This clonotype was obtained from a woman in her 50s with acute or convalescent COVID-19. The genes are TRBV7-6 and TRBJ1-5; possible D gene TRBD1, 6 bases. The material sequenced was peripheral blood. The CDR3 DNA follows: TGTGCCAGCAGCCCCAGGGGTGGCGGGAATCAGCCCCAGCATTTT. Translated, it gives CASSPRGGGNQPQHF.